These T cell receptor beta chains were read from a single sample in a study of early T cells in non-severe SARS-CoV-2 infection. TCRdb re-called the 5' RACE reads with MiXCR, one entry per CDR3 protein. Of 70,000 or so distinct CDR3 sequences listed, 12% are singletons. The sequenced sample was whole blood. These TCRs come from an adult who was a healthcare worker with PCR-confirmed SARS-CoV-2 infection or an uninfected control (not recorded which). Each CDR3 is given with its conserved first and last residue. D genes are given only for firm matches. Expanded clones are given a class, and other clones once, few, many or no size at all.

clone size	V gene	J gene	D gene	CDR3 protein	CDR3 DNA
many	TRBV5-1	TRBJ2-7	TRBD2	CASGSAGGSYEQYF	TGCGCCAGCGGGTCAGCGGGGGGCTCCTACGAGCAGTACTTC
few	TRBV29-1	TRBJ1-1	.	CSTSRMNTEAFF	TGCAGCACCTCCCGGATGAACACTGAAGCTTTCTTT
.	TRBV4-1	TRBJ2-1	TRBD2	CASSQDLAGVYNEQFF	TGCGCCAGCAGCCAAGATTTAGCGGGAGTCTACAATGAGCAGTTCTTC
many	TRBV12-5	TRBJ1-3	.	CASGLAGYSGNTIYF	TGTGCTAGTGGTTTGGCAGGCTACTCTGGAAACACCATATATTTT
many	TRBV7-2	TRBJ2-3	TRBD2	CASSLGLAGRGDTQYF	TGTGCCAGCAGCTTAGGTCTAGCGGGACGGGGAGATACGCAGTATTTT
many	TRBV2	TRBJ2-2	.	CASIVEDTGELFF	TGTGCCAGCATTGTAGAGGACACCGGGGAGCTGTTTTTT
many	TRBV20-1	TRBJ2-7	TRBD2	CSARELGGGRAYEQYF	TGCAGTGCTAGAGAGCTCGGGGGCGGGAGGGCCTACGAGCAGTACTTC
.	TRBV27	TRBJ1-2	.	CASTPRISRPGYTF	TGTGCCAGCACCCCAAGGATTTCCCGGCCTGGCTACACCTTC
.	TRBV6-5	TRBJ1-6	TRBD1	CASSATGLSNSPLHF	TGTGCCAGCAGTGCGACAGGGTTGAGTAATTCACCCCTCCACTTT
many	TRBV20-1	TRBJ2-7	TRBD2	CSASAPDSGDSYEQYF	TGCAGTGCTAGCGCCCCCGATAGCGGGGATTCCTACGAGCAGTACTTC
many	TRBV9	TRBJ1-6	.	CASSVDGGPNSPLHF	TGTGCCAGCAGCGTAGATGGGGGCCCCAATTCACCCCTCCACTTT
.	TRBV28	TRBJ1-2	TRBD1	CASQHRGSMPYTF	TGTGCCAGCCAACACAGGGGATCTATGCCCTACACCTTC
many	TRBV5-6	TRBJ2-1	TRBD2	CASNLAGEYNEQFF	TGTGCCAGCAACTTAGCGGGAGAATACAATGAGCAGTTCTTC
many	TRBV7-2	TRBJ2-4	.	CASSPSGRGRSSQYF	TGTGCCAGCAGCCCCTCTGGCCGGGGCAGGTCGTCGCAGTACTTC
many	TRBV5-1	TRBJ1-2	TRBD1	CASSSDRGAYGYTF	TGCGCCAGCAGCTCGGACAGGGGGGCCTATGGCTACACCTTC
many	TRBV12-3/TRBV12-4	TRBJ1-1	.	CASSLNAPMNTEAFF	TGTGCCAGCAGTTTAAACGCTCCCATGAACACTGAAGCTTTCTTT
many	TRBV10-3	TRBJ2-7	.	CAISVLNPPYEQYF	TGTGCCATCAGTGTTCTAAACCCCCCTTACGAGCAGTACTTC
few	TRBV29-1	TRBJ2-7	TRBD2	CSVVGLAGEQYF	TGCAGCGTTGTCGGACTAGCGGGAGAGCAGTACTTC
many	TRBV6-2/TRBV6-3	TRBJ1-5	TRBD1	CASSQGQGGHSNQPQHF	TGTGCCAGCAGTCAAGGACAGGGCGGCCATAGCAATCAGCCCCAGCATTTT
.	TRBV6-5	TRBJ2-2	.	CASSFGQQNTGELFF	TGTGCCAGCAGTTTCGGACAGCAGAACACCGGGGAGCTGTTTTTT
many	TRBV12-3/TRBV12-4	TRBJ2-2	.	CASSLRGRLDTGELFF	TGTGCCAGCAGTTTGAGGGGAAGGTTGGACACCGGGGAGCTGTTTTTT
many	TRBV28	TRBJ2-1	TRBD2	CASSRPLAGGGEQFF	TGTGCCAGCAGCCGTCCCCTAGCGGGAGGGGGGGAGCAGTTCTTC
many	TRBV27	TRBJ2-1	.	CASNYRAGNEQFF	TGTGCCAGCAACTATCGAGCTGGGAATGAGCAGTTCTTC
many	TRBV19	TRBJ2-7	.	CASSPRGRSYEQYF	TGTGCCAGTAGTCCGCGAGGCAGGTCCTACGAGCAGTACTTC
.	TRBV28	TRBJ2-3	.	CASSLWGTQYF	TGTGCCAGCAGTTTATGGGGTACGCAGTATTTT
few	TRBV29-1	TRBJ2-5	.	CSLTSGEETQYF	TGCAGCTTAACCTCGGGAGAAGAGACCCAGTACTTC
many	TRBV29-1	TRBJ2-1	TRBD2	CSDGLAGRNEQFF	TGCAGCGATGGACTAGCGGGGAGGAATGAGCAGTTCTTC
many	TRBV15	TRBJ2-6	.	CATSREGGAYLKSGANVLTF	TGTGCCACCAGCAGAGAAGGAGGGGCTTACTTAAAGTCTGGGGCCAACGTCCTGACTTTC
few	TRBV5-1	TRBJ2-7	TRBD1	CASRATGQPEQYF	TGCGCCAGCAGGGCTACGGGACAGCCCGAGCAGTACTTC
few	TRBV29-1	TRBJ1-2	.	CSVLGGRYGYTF	TGCAGCGTTCTGGGAGGAAGATATGGCTACACCTTC
many	TRBV6-5	TRBJ2-7	.	CASSYIAAKSSYEQYF	TGTGCCAGCAGTTACATTGCTGCCAAGAGCTCCTACGAGCAGTACTTC
many	TRBV28	TRBJ2-4	.	CASSYPGGLAKNIQYF	TGTGCCAGCAGTTACCCCGGGGGTTTAGCCAAAAACATTCAGTACTTC
many	TRBV5-1	TRBJ2-1	.	CASSLRTSGLPSNNEQFF	TGCGCCAGCAGCTTAAGGACGTCAGGTCTACCTAGTAACAATGAGCAGTTCTTC
many	TRBV10-1	TRBJ1-1	.	CASSEGRRNTEAFF	TGCGCCAGCAGTGAGGGCAGAAGGAACACTGAAGCTTTCTTT
many	TRBV19	TRBJ1-4	.	CASSGTATNEKLFF	TGTGCCAGTAGCGGGACCGCAACTAATGAAAAACTGTTTTTT
many	TRBV6-2/TRBV6-3	TRBJ2-1	TRBD1	CAPEDRGYGEQFF	TGTGCCCCTGAGGACAGGGGTTACGGTGAGCAGTTCTTC
.	TRBV10-3	TRBJ2-5	.	CATGTHQETQYF	TGTGCCACTGGGACCCACCAAGAGACCCAGTACTTC
many	TRBV11-3	TRBJ2-5	TRBD1	CASSPGQGVRETQYF	TGTGCCAGCTCCCCGGGACAGGGTGTACGGGAGACCCAGTACTTC
many	TRBV6-2/TRBV6-3	TRBJ1-2	TRBD1	CASSYPRQGHGYTF	TGTGCCAGCAGTTACCCCAGACAGGGCCATGGCTACACCTTC
.	TRBV6-1	TRBJ2-1	TRBD2	CASKPGGANEQFF	TGTGCCAGCAAGCCCGGGGGGGCCAATGAGCAGTTCTTC
many	TRBV29-1	TRBJ1-2	.	CSVDLGKVKPYGYTF	TGCAGCGTTGACCTGGGGAAGGTTAAGCCCTATGGCTACACCTTC
many	TRBV20-1	TRBJ1-4	.	CSASRTANEKLFF	TGCAGTGCTTCCCGGACAGCCAATGAAAAACTGTTTTTT
few	TRBV4-3	TRBJ2-7	TRBD1	CASSQGARGGSEQYF	TGCGCCAGCAGCCAAGGAGCGAGAGGGGGCAGCGAGCAGTACTTC
.	TRBV7-2	TRBJ2-3	TRBD2	CASTFSGTAEDTQYF	TGTGCCAGCACCTTTAGCGGGACCGCGGAAGATACGCAGTATTTT
many	TRBV5-6	TRBJ2-5	.	CASSLDWAETQYF	TGTGCCAGCAGCTTGGATTGGGCAGAGACCCAGTACTTC
many	TRBV27	TRBJ2-1	TRBD2	CASRLSGSSYNEQFF	TGTGCCAGCAGACTGAGCGGGAGCTCCTACAATGAGCAGTTCTTC
few	TRBV12-3/TRBV12-4	TRBJ1-1	.	CASSLSVRGDTEAFF	TGTGCCAGCAGTTTATCGGTTCGGGGGGACACTGAAGCTTTCTTT
many	TRBV7-6	TRBJ1-1	.	CASSPVGTEAFF	TGTGCCAGCAGCCCCGTTGGCACTGAAGCTTTCTTT
many	TRBV28	TRBJ2-3	TRBD2	CASSSGLALSTDTQYF	TGTGCCAGCAGTTCGGGACTAGCGCTTAGCACAGATACGCAGTATTTT
many	TRBV7-9	TRBJ2-1	.	CASSLGGLAEQFF	TGTGCCAGCAGCTTAGGGGGGCTGGCTGAGCAGTTCTTC
.	TRBV5-6	TRBJ2-2	.	CASSSYPGELFF	TGTGCCAGCAGTTCCTACCCAGGGGAGCTGTTTTTT
many	TRBV29-1	TRBJ2-4	TRBD2	CSGGLAGGGGNIQYF	TGCAGCGGTGGACTAGCGGGAGGCGGTGGAAACATTCAGTACTTC
many	TRBV6-4	TRBJ1-1	.	CASRQQGNTEAFF	TGTGCCAGCAGGCAACAGGGGAACACTGAAGCTTTCTTT
many	TRBV29-1	TRBJ2-7	.	CSVDAGLGSSYEQYF	TGCAGCGTTGACGCTGGACTGGGGAGTTCCTACGAGCAGTACTTC
.	TRBV6-1	TRBJ2-3	TRBD1	CASSGKRTGAVSQYF	TGTGCCAGCAGTGGAAAAAGGACAGGTGCTGTATCGCAGTATTTT
many	TRBV29-1	TRBJ2-4	.	CSVGSGNLKNIQYF	TGCAGCGTGGGTAGCGGCAACCTCAAAAACATTCAGTACTTC
many	TRBV7-2	TRBJ1-2	.	CASSRPITANYGYTF	TGTGCCAGCAGCCGACCGATTACAGCTAACTATGGCTACACCTTC
few	TRBV29-1	TRBJ2-2	TRBD2	CSALAGDGELFF	TGCAGCGCCCTGGCGGGGGACGGGGAGCTGTTTTTT
few	TRBV10-3	TRBJ1-1	.	CASTQGALGTEAFF	TGTGCCTCAACACAGGGCGCGCTTGGCACTGAAGCTTTCTTT